Listed here are 6 T cell receptor beta chains from one sample, sequenced in a study of cytomegalovirus exposure and HLA in healthy donors. With 60 Vbeta and 13 Jbeta primers, the PCR was carried out. Repertoires were generated with immunoSEQ multiplex PCR, while TCRdb's copy carries only in-frame clones and drops some. The sample has roughly 110,000 clones; 75% to 85% are singletons. The sample was PBMCs. The receptors were sampled from a man in his fifties in good health and CMV-seronegative.

In regard to this clone: Additional DNA sequences in this sample encode the identical CDR3. The chain couples TRBV19 to TRBJ1-5; TRBD1 is a possible D gene (5 bases). The CDR3 sequence is 13 residues long. The germline gives CDR1 LNHDA, CDR2 SQIVND (reference sequence). Trimming took off 1 base at V and 7 bases at J, with 8 bases between the two ends. The CDR3 DNA follows: TGTGCCAGTAGTATAGGGGGGAGGCAGCCCCAGCATTTT. This translates into CASSIGGRQPQHF.

The V and J genes are TRBV11-2 and TRBJ2-5, with TRBD1 matching 9 bases. Per the germline V gene, CDR1 is SGHAT and CDR2 is FQNNGV. After removal of 4 bases from V and 4 bases from J, the junction contained 1 base not matched to a gene. This CDR3 has 13 amino acids. This CDR3 is CASSYRGRETQYF. CDR3 nucleotides: TGTGCCAGCAGCTACAGGGGGCGAGAGACCCAGTACTTC.

This sequence joins TRBV7-2 and TRBJ2-3; D is ambiguous. Trimming took off 5 bases at V and 2 bases at J, with 23 bases between the two ends. CDR3 length: 18 residues. Germline V gene lookup returns CDR1 SGHTA and CDR2 FQGNSA. The CDR3, as DNA: TGTGCCAGCAGCCCTTTCTTAATGAGACACTCCTCCACAGATACGCAGTATTTT. Encoded protein: CASSPFLMRHSSTDTQYF.

The rearrangement uses TRBV27 and TRBJ2-7, with D perhaps TRBD1 (6 bases). The germline V gene has CDR1 MNHEY and CDR2 SMNVEV (reference sequence). Trimming removed 2 bases at V and 3 bases at J, with 8 bases between. There are 13 residues in the CDR3. CDR3 sequence reads: CASSLRGGYEQYV. In DNA form, the CDR3 reads TGTGCCAGCAGTTTACGAGGGGGCTACGAGCAGTACGTC.

CDR3 in amino acids: CASSLDGNQPQHF. As DNA, the CDR3 is TGTGCCAGCAGCTTAGACGGTAATCAGCCCCAGCATTTT. This chain connects TRBV7-6 to TRBJ1-5; D gene uncertain. V lost 1 base, J lost 4 bases, and 5 bases lay in between. The CDR3 covers 13 residues. The germline CDR1 and CDR2 sequences are SGHVS and FNYEAQ.

The chain is built from TRBV15 and TRBJ1-5, with D unresolved. Germline V gene lookup returns CDR1 LNHNV and CDR2 YYDKDF (reference sequence). Trimming stripped 7 bases from V and 6 bases from J, with 16 bases between. The length of the CDR3 is 14 residues. Here the CDR3 DNA reads TGTGCCACCAACGGTGGGTTCGCGGCTCAGCCCCAGCATTTT. As protein: CATNGGFAAQPQHF.